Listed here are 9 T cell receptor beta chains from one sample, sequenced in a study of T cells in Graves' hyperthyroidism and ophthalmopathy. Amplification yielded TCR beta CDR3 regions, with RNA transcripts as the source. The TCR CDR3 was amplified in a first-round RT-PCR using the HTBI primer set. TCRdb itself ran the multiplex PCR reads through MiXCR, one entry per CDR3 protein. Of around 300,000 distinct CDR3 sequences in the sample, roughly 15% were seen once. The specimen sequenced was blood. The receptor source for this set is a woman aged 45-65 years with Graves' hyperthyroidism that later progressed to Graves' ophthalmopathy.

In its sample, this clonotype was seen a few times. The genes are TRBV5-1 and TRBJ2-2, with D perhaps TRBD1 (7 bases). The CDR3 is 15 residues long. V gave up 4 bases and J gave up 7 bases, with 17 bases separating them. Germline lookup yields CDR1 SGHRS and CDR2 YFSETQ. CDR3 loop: CASSSTTGEVGELFF. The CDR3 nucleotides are TGCGCCAGCAGCAGCACTACAGGGGAGGTCGGGGAGCTGTTTTTT. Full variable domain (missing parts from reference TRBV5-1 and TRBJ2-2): KAGVTQTPRYLIKTRGQQVTLSCSPISGHRSVSWYQQTPGQGLQFLFEYFSETQRNKGNFPGRFSGRQFSNSRSEMNVSTLELGDSALYLCASSSTTGEVGELFFGEGSRLTVL.

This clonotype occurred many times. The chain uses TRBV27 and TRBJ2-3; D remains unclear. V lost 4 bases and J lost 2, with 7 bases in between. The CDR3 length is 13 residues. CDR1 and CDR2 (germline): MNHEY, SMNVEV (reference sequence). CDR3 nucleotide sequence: TGTGCCAGCAGTTCCCCATTCACAGATACGCAGTATTTT. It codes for CASSSPFTDTQYF.

The CDR3 region has the DNA TGTGCCAGCAGCCGATTTTACAGGGGACCCTACGAGCAGTACTTC. Its protein is CASSRFYRGPYEQYF. The chain links TRBV7-8 to TRBJ2-7; 7 positions match TRBD1. The CDR3 length is 15 residues. Germline trimming cut 5 bases from V and 2 bases from J; bases unmatched to any gene: 9. The germline gives CDR1 SGHVS, CDR2 FQNEAQ.

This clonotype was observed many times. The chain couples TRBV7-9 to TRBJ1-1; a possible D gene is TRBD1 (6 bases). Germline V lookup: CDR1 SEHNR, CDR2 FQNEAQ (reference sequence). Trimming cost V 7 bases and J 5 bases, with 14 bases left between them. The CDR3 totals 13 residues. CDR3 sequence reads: CASTLTGETEAFF. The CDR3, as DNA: TGTGCCAGCACCTTGACAGGAGAGACTGAAGCTTTCTTT.

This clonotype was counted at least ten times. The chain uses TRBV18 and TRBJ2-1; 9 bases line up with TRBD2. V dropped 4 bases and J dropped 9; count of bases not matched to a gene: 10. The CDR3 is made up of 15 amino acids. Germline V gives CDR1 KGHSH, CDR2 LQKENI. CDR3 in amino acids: CASSRGISGRGEQFF. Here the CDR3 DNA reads TGTGCCAGCTCACGGGGGATTAGCGGGAGAGGTGAGCAGTTCTTC.

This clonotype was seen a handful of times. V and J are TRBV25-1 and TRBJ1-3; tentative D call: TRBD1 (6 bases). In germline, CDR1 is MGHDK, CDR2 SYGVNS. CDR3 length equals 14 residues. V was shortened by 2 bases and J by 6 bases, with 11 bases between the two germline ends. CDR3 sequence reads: CASSEQGRSNTIYF. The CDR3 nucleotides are TGTGCCAGCAGTGAACAGGGGAGGTCAAACACCATATATTTT. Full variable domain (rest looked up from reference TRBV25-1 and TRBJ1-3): EADIYQTPRYLVIGTGKKITLECSQTMGHDKMYWYQQDPGMELHLIHYSYGVNSTEKGDLSSESTVSRIRTEHFPLTLESARPSHTSQYLCASSEQGRSNTIYFGEGSWLTVV.

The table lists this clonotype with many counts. The CDR3 sequence is CASSTGYNEQFF. The CDR3 coding sequence is TGTGCCAGCAGTACAGGGTACAATGAGCAGTTCTTC. This rearrangement joins TRBV7-9 to TRBJ2-1, with D tentatively TRBD1 (6 bases). V lost 6 bases to trimming and J lost 4 bases, with 7 bases between them. This CDR3 contains 12 residues. Germline V gene lookup returns CDR1 SEHNR and CDR2 FQNEAQ (reference sequence).

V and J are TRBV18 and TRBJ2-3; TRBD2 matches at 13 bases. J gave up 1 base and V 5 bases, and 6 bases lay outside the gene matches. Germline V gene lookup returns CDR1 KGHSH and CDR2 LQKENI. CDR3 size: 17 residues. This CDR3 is CASSSSTSGRGTDTQYF. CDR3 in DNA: TGTGCCAGCTCATCTTCAACTAGCGGGAGGGGCACAGATACGCAGTATTTT.

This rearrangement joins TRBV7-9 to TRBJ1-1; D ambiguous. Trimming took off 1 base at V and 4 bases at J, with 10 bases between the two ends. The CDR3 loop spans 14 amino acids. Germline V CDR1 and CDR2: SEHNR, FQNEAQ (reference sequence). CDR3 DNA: TGTGCCAGCAGCTTAGGTTTGAGGAGCACTGAAGCTTTCTTT. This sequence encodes CASSLGLRSTEAFF.